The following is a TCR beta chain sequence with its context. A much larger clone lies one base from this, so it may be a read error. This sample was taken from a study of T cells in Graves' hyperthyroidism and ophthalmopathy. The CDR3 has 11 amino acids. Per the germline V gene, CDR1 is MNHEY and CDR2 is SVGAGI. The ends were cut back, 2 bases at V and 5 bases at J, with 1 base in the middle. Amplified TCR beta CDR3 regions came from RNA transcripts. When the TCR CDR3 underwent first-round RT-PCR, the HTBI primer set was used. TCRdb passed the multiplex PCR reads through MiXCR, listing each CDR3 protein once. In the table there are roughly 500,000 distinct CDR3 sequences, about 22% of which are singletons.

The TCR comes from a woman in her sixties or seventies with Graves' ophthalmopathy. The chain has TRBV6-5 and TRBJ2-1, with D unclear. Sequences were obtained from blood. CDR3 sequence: CASSYDNEQFF. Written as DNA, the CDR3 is TGTGCCAGCAGTTACGACAATGAGCAGTTCTTC.